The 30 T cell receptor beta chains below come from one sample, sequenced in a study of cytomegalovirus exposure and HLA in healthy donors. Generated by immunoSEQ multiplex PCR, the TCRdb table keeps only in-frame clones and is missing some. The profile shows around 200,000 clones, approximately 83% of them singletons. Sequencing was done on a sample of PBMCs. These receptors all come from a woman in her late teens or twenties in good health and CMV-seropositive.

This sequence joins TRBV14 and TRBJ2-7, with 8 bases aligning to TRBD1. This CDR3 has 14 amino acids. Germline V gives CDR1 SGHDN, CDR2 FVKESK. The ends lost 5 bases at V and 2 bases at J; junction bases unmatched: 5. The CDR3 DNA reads TGTGCCAGCAGCATAGGACAGGGCGCCTACGAGCAGTACTTC. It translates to CASSIGQGAYEQYF.

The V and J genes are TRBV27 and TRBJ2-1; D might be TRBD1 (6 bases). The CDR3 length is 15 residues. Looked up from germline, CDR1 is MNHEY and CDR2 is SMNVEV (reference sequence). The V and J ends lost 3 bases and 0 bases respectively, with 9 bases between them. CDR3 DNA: TGTGCCAGCAGTTTTGGACAGAGCTCCTACAATGAGCAGTTCTTC. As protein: CASSFGQSSYNEQFF.

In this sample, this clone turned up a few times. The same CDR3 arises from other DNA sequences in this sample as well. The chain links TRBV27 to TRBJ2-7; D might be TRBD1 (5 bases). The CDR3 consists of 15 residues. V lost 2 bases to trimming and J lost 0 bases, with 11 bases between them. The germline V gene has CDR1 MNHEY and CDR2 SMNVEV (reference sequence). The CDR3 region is CASSLIQGSSYEQYF. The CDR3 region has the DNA TGTGCCAGCAGTTTAATTCAGGGAAGCTCCTACGAGCAGTACTTC.

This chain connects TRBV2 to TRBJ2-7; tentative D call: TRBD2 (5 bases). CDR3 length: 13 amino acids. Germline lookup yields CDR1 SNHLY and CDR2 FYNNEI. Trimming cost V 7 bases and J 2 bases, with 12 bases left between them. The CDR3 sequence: CASIPGLTYEQYF. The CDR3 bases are TGTGCCAGCATCCCCGGACTGACCTACGAGCAGTACTTC.

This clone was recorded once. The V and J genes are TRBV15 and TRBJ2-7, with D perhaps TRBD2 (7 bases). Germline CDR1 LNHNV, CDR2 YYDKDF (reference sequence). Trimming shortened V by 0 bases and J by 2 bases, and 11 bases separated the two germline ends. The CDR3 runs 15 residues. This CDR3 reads CATSREGGAAYEQYF. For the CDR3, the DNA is TGTGCCACCAGCAGAGAGGGGGGGGCAGCCTACGAGCAGTACTTC.

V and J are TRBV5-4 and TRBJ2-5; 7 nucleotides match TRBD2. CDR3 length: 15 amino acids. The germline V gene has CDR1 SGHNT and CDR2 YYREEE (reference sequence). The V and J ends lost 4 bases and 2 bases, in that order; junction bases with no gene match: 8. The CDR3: CASSRQSGAQETQYF. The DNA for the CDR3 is TGTGCCAGCAGCCGCCAAAGCGGGGCTCAAGAGACCCAGTACTTC. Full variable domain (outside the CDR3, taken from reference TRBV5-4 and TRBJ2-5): ETGVTQSPTHLIKTRGQQVTLRCSSQSGHNTVSWYQQALGQGPQFIFQYYREEENGRGNFPPRFSGLQFPNYSSELNVNALELDDSALYLCASSRQSGAQETQYFGPGTRLLVL.

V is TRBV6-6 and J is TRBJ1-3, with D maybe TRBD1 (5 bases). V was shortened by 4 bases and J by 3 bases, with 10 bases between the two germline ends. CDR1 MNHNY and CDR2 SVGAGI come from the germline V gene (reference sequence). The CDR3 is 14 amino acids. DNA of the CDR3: TGTGCCAGCAGTTTCGGGGACTTTGGAAACACCATATATTTT. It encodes CASSFGDFGNTIYF.

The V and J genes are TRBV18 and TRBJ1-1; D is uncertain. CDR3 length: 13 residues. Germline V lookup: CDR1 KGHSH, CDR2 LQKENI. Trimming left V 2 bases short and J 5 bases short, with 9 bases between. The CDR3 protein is CASSPNTRTEAFF. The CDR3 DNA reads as TGTGCCAGCTCACCAAATACGAGGACTGAAGCTTTCTTT. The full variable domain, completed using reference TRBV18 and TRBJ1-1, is NAGVMQNPRHLVRRRGQEARLRCSPMKGHSHVYWYRQLPEEGLKFMVYLQKENIIDESGMPKERFSAEFPKEGPSILRIQQVVRGDSAAYFCASSPNTRTEAFFGQGTRLTVV.

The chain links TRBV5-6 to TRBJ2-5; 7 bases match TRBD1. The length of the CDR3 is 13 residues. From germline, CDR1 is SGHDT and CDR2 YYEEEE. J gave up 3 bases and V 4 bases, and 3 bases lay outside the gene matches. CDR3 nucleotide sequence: TGTGCCAGCAGCCTTGGGACAGAAGAGACCCAGTACTTC. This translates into CASSLGTEETQYF.

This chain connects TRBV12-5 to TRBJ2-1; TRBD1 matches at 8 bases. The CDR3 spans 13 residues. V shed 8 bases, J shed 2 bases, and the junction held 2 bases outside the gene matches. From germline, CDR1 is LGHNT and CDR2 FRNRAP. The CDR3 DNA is TGTGCTAGTCCCAGGGGGCCCTACAATGAGCAGTTCTTC. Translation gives CASPRGPYNEQFF.

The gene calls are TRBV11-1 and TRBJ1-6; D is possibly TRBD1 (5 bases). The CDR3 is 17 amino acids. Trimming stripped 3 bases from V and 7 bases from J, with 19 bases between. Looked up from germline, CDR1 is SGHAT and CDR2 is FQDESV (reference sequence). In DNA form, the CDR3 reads TGTGCCAGCAGCTTTCAAACAATCGGGGGTGGGAATTCACCCCTCCACTTT. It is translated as CASSFQTIGGGNSPLHF.

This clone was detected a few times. CDR3 loop: CASSRHRVGEKLFF. The DNA of the CDR3 is TGTGCCAGCAGCCGCCACAGGGTTGGAGAAAAACTGTTTTTT. The chain is built from TRBV11-2 and TRBJ1-4, with TRBD1 as a possible D gene (6 bases). The CDR3 consists of 14 residues. CDR1 and CDR2 from the germline V gene are SGHAT and FQNNGV. V gave up 5 bases and J gave up 8 bases, with 15 bases separating them.

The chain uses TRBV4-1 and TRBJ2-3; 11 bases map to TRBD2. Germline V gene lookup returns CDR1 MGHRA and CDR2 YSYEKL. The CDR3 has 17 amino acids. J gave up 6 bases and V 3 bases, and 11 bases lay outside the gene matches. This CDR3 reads CASSHMRASGGTDTQYF. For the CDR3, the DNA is TGCGCCAGCAGCCATATGCGGGCTAGCGGGGGGACGGATACGCAGTATTTT.

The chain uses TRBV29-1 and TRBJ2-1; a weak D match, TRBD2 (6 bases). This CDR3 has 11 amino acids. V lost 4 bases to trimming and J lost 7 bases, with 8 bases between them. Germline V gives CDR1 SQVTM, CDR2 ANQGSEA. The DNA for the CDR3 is TGCAGCGTTGTCCGGGGGAATGAGCAGTTCTTC. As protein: CSVVRGNEQFF.

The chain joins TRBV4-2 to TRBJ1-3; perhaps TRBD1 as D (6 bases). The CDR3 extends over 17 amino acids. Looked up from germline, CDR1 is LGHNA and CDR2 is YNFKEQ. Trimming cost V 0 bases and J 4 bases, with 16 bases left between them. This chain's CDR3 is CASSQDWQGLGGNTIYF. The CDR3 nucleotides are TGTGCCAGCAGCCAAGATTGGCAGGGGTTGGGAGGAAACACCATATATTTT.

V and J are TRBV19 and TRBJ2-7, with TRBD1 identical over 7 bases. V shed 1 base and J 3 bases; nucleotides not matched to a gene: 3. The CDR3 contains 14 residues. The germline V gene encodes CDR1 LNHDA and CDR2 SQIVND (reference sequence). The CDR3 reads CASSIAGTDYEQYF. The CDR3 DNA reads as TGTGCCAGTAGTATAGCCGGGACAGACTACGAGCAGTACTTC.

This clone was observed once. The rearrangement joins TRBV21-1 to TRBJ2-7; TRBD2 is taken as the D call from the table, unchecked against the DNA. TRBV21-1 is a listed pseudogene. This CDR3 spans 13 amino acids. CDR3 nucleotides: TGTGCCAGCAGCCCCCCCATTAGCTACGAGCAGTACTTC. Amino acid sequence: CASSPPISYEQYF.

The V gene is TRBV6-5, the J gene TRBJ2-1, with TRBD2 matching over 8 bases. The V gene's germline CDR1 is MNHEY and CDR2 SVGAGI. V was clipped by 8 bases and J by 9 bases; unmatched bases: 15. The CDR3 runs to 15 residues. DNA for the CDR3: TGTGCCAGCCGTAACGGGGGGGCTACTCGGGGTGAGCAGTTCTTC. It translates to CASRNGGATRGEQFF.

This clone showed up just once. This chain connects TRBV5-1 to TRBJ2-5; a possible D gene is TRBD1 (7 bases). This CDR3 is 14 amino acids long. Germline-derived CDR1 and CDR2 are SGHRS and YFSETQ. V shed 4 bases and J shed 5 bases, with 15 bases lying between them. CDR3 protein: CASSPRGAGETQYF. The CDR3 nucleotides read TGCGCCAGCAGCCCCAGGGGGGCCGGGGAGACCCAGTACTTC.

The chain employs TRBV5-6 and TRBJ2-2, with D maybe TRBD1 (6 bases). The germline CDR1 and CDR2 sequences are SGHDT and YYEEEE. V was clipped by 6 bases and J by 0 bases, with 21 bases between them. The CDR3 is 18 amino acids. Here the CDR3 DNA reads TGTGCCAGCATCCTTCACGTCCTAACAGGGACGAACACCGGGGAGCTGTTTTTT. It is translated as CASILHVLTGTNTGELFF.

CDR3 sequence reads: CASSQDRGGGGARDEQYF. In DNA form, the CDR3 reads TGTGCCAGCAGCCAAGATCGGGGTGGAGGGGGGGCCAGGGACGAGCAGTACTTC. J is TRBJ2-7 and V is TRBV4-2, with D possibly being TRBD2 (7 bases). The germline V gene has CDR1 LGHNA and CDR2 YNFKEQ. Trimming shortened V by 0 bases and J by 5 bases, and 23 bases separated the two germline ends. The CDR3 has 18 residues.

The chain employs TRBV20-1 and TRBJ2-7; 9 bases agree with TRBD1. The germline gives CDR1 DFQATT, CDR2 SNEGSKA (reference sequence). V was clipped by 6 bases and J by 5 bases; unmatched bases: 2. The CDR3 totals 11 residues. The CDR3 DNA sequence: TGCAGTGCCAGGACAGGGGACGAGCAGTACTTC. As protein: CSARTGDEQYF.

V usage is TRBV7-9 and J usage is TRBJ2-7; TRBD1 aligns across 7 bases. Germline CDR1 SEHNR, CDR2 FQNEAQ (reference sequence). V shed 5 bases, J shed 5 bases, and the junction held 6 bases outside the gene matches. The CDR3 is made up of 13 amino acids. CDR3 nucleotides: TGTGCCAGCAGCCCCACAGGGGCCCACGAGCAGTACTTC. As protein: CASSPTGAHEQYF.

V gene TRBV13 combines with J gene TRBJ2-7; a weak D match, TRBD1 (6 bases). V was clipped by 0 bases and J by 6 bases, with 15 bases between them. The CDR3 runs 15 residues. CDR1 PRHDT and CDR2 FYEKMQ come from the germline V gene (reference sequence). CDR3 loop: CASSLGVRGTGEQYF. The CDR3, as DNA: TGTGCCAGCAGCTTAGGTGTCAGGGGCACGGGCGAGCAGTACTTC.

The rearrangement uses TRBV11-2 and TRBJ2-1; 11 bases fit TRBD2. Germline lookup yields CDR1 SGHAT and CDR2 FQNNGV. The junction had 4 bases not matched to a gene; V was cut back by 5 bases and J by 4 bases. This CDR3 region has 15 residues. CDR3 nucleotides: TGTGCCAGCAGCCCTATAGCGGGGGGGTACAATGAGCAGTTCTTC. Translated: CASSPIAGGYNEQFF.

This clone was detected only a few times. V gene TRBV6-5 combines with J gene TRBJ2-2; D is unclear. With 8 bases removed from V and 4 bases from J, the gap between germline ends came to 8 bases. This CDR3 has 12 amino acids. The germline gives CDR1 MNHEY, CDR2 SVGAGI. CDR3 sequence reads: CASREITGELFF. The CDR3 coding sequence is TGTGCCAGCCGCGAGATCACCGGGGAGCTGTTTTTT.

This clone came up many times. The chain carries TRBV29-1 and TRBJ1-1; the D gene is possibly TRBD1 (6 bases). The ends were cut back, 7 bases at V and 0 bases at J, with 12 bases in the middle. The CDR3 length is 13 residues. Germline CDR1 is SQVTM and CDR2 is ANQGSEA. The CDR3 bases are TGCAGCGCTTCAGGACAGATGAACACTGAAGCTTTCTTT. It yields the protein CSASGQMNTEAFF. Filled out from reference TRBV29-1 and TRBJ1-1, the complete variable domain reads SAVISQKPSRDICQRGTSLTIQCQVDSQVTMMFWYRQQPGQSLTLIATANQGSEATYESGFVIDKFPISRPNLTFSTLTVSNMSPEDSSIYLCSASGQMNTEAFFGQGTRLTVV.

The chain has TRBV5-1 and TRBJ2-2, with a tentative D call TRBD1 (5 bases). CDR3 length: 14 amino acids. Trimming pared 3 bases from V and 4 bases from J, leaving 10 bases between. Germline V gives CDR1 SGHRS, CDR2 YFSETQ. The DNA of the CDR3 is TGCGCCAGCAGCTATGGGGCTGGCACCGGGGAGCTGTTTTTT. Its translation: CASSYGAGTGELFF.

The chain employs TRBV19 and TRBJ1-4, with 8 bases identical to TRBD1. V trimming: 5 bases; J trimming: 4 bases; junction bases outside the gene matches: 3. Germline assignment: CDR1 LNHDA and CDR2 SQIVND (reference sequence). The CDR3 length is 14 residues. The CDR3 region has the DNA TGTGCCAGTAGTGGGACAGGAGATAATGAAAAACTGTTTTTT. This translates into CASSGTGDNEKLFF.

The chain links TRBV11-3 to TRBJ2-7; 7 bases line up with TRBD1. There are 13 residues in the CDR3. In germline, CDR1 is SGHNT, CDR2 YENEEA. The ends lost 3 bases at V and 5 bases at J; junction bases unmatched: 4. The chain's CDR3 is CASSFGQVDEQYF. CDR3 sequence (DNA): TGTGCCAGCAGCTTCGGACAGGTTGACGAGCAGTACTTC.